The 28 T cell receptor beta chains below come from one sample, sequenced in a study of T-cell reconstitution after alpha-beta-depleted transplantation in children. Researchers prepared the TCRbeta library using unique molecular identifiers, the study reports. TCRdb reprocessed the PCR reads with MiXCR, giving one entry per CDR3 protein. The sample has some 600,000 distinct CDR3 sequences, 16% seen once; the top ten hold 0.85% to 1.3%. Sequences were derived from PBMCs from the stem cell graft donor, sampled from the stem cell graft. The source is a human donor who donated a stem cell graft to a child with acute myeloid leukemia.

A few counts support this clonotype. V usage is TRBV13 and J usage is TRBJ1-1; the match to TRBD1 covers 7 bases. V shed 3 bases, J shed 5 bases, and the junction held 6 bases outside the gene matches. This CDR3 is 14 amino acids long. Germline loops: CDR1 PRHDT, CDR2 FYEKMQ (reference sequence). The CDR3 is CASSLRDRRTEAFF. The CDR3 DNA follows: TGTGCCAGCAGCTTGAGGGACAGACGGACTGAAGCTTTCTTT.

The rearrangement links TRBV6-2 or TRBV6-3 to TRBJ2-5; TRBD1 agrees at 7 bases. CDR3 length: 16 amino acids. Germline-derived CDR1 and CDR2 are MNHEY and SVGEGT. V was clipped by 0 bases and J by 4 bases; unmatched bases: 8. The CDR3 sequence: CASSYSVTGNGETQYF. The CDR3 coding sequence is TGTGCCAGCAGTTACTCCGTGACAGGGAATGGAGAGACCCAGTACTTC.

The chain recombines TRBV5-1 with TRBJ2-2; D is perhaps TRBD1 (6 bases). Germline CDR1 reads SGHRS; CDR2 reads YFSETQ. Deletions cut 0 bases from V and 2 bases from J, with 17 bases between. The CDR3 length is 18 residues. CDR3 sequence (DNA): TGCGCCAGCAGCTTGGAGTGGGCAGGGGCCCCCAACACCGGGGAGCTGTTTTTT. It is translated as CASSLEWAGAPNTGELFF.

In DNA form, the CDR3 reads TGTGCCAGCAGTTCTCAATACAGTGCAACTAATGAAAAACTGTTTTTT. Translated, it gives CASSSQYSATNEKLFF. V gene TRBV12-3 or TRBV12-4 combines with J gene TRBJ1-4; D is uncertain. The CDR3 sequence is 16 residues long. Trimming removed 4 bases at V and 0 bases at J, with 12 bases between.

This clonotype was observed many times. The chain couples TRBV12-3 or TRBV12-4 to TRBJ1-2; D unresolved. The germline V and J ends were trimmed by 7 bases and 2 bases, with 14 bases remaining between them. The CDR3 is made up of 14 amino acids. The CDR3 loop is CASTYSVPNYGYTF. The CDR3 coding sequence is TGTGCCAGCACCTACAGCGTCCCAAACTATGGCTACACCTTC.

This clonotype was recorded at least ten times. The DNA for the CDR3 is TGCAGTGCTAGACCCGGAGCAGGGGGGCCGCAGTATTTT. Its translation: CSARPGAGGPQYF. The rearrangement uses TRBV20-1 and TRBJ2-3; TRBD1 is a possible D gene (7 bases). V was shortened by 2 bases and J by 10 bases, with 16 bases between the two germline ends. Germline assignment: CDR1 DFQATT and CDR2 SNEGSKA (reference sequence). The length of the CDR3 is 13 residues.

This clonotype was seen once. V is TRBV6-4 and J is TRBJ2-7; either TRBD1 or TRBD2 may fit D (5 bases each). CDR1 is MRHNA and CDR2 is SNTAGT in the germline V gene. V dropped 1 base and J dropped 5 bases, with 15 bases sitting between them. The CDR3 runs to 15 residues. The CDR3: CASSDFGTEIDEQYV. In DNA form, the CDR3 reads TGTGCCAGCAGTGACTTTGGGACCGAGATAGACGAGCAGTACGTC.

V and J are TRBV6-1 and TRBJ2-1, with TRBD2 identical over 9 bases. Germline V gives CDR1 MNHNS, CDR2 SASEGT. Losses at the gene ends were 5 bases for V and 5 bases for J; bases not matched to a gene: 7. The CDR3 runs to 15 residues. CDR3 nucleotides: TGTGCCAGCAGTAATAGCGGGGGCGCAGACAATGAGCAGTTCTTC. Its protein is CASSNSGGADNEQFF.

This clonotype was seen ten or more times. The chain is built from TRBV25-1 and TRBJ1-6; 9 nucleotides match TRBD1. The junction had 2 bases not matched to a gene; V was cut back by 6 bases and J by 5 bases. The CDR3 has 14 residues. CDR1 is MGHDK and CDR2 is SYGVNS in the germline V gene. This CDR3 reads CASSRDRDNSPLHF. The CDR3 DNA reads as TGTGCCAGCAGCCGGGACAGGGATAATTCACCCCTCCACTTT.

This clonotype was counted between two and nine times. V and J are TRBV5-1 and TRBJ1-1; 7 nucleotides match TRBD1. V shed 4 bases, J shed 2 bases, and the junction held 5 bases outside the gene matches. The V gene's germline CDR1 is SGHRS and CDR2 YFSETQ. The CDR3 totals 14 residues. The CDR3 sequence: CASSVRDSNTEAFF. DNA of the CDR3: TGCGCCAGCAGCGTACGGGACAGCAACACTGAAGCTTTCTTT.

This clonotype occurred a few times. The chain combines TRBV6-5 with TRBJ2-1, with 9 positions matching TRBD2. After removal of 4 bases from V and 7 bases from J, the junction contained 8 bases not matched to a gene. CDR1 is MNHEY and CDR2 is SVGAGI in the germline V gene. This CDR3 has 15 residues. This chain's CDR3 is CASSSRLAGINEQFF. DNA of the CDR3: TGTGCCAGCAGTTCCCGGCTAGCGGGGATTAATGAGCAGTTCTTC.

This clonotype was counted between two and nine times. DNA for the CDR3: TGTGCCAGCAGCTCCGGACGGGGCGGGGCGGAGACCAAAAACATTCAGTACTTC. This encodes CASSSGRGGAETKNIQYF. The chain recombines TRBV11-1 with TRBJ2-4, with D possibly being TRBD2 (6 bases). Per germline, CDR1 SGHAT and CDR2 FQDESV (reference sequence). The V and J ends lost 4 bases and 2 bases respectively, with 21 bases between them. The length of the CDR3 is 18 residues. Full variable domain (rest looked up from reference TRBV11-1 and TRBJ2-4): EAEVAQSPRYKITEKSQAVAFWCDPISGHATLYWYRQILGQGPELLVQFQDESVVDDSQLPKDRFSAERLKGVDSTLKIQPAELGDSAMYLCASSSGRGGAETKNIQYFGAGTRLSVL.

The rearrangement joins TRBV7-9 to TRBJ2-6; D is unclear. The CDR3 covers 13 residues. Trimming pared 3 bases from V and 3 bases from J, leaving 3 bases between. From germline, CDR1 is SEHNR and CDR2 FQNEAQ (reference sequence). Written as DNA, the CDR3 is TGTGCCAGCAGCTTCATTGGGGCCAACGTCCTGACTTTC. It yields the protein CASSFIGANVLTF.

In its sample, this clonotype was seen many times. V and J are TRBV27 and TRBJ1-1, with D possibly TRBD1 on 6 matching bases. The germline CDR1 and CDR2 sequences are MNHEY and SMNVEV (reference sequence). V shed 8 bases and J shed 0 bases, with 13 bases lying between them. The length of the CDR3 is 14 residues. CDR3 residues: CASRQVPLNTEAFF. CDR3 nucleotides: TGTGCCAGCCGACAGGTGCCACTGAACACTGAAGCTTTCTTT.

This chain connects TRBV7-9 to TRBJ1-3; D gene unclear. From germline, CDR1 is SEHNR and CDR2 FQNEAQ (reference sequence). Trimming cost V 1 base and J 0 bases, with 7 bases left between them. This CDR3 has 15 amino acids. The CDR3 bases are TGTGCCAGCAGCTTAGGCGGGGACTCTGGAAACACCATATATTTT. Translating gives CASSLGGDSGNTIYF.

This chain links TRBV10-3 with TRBJ2-3; 10 bases are a match to TRBD2. Per germline, CDR1 ENHRY and CDR2 SYGVKD. With V trimmed by 4 bases and J by 3 bases, 4 bases remained unmatched. The CDR3 is made up of 15 amino acids. The CDR3 DNA reads as TGTGCCATCAGTGCTCCTAGCGGGGGAACAGATACGCAGTATTTT. It translates to CAISAPSGGTDTQYF.

The gene calls are TRBV12-3 or TRBV12-4 and TRBJ1-5; D ambiguous. Trimming stripped 6 bases from V and 4 bases from J, with 10 bases between. CDR3 length equals 13 residues. Written as DNA, the CDR3 is TGTGCCAGCAGCTTCTGGCGGAATCAGCCCCAGCATTTT. It is translated as CASSFWRNQPQHF.

The chain combines TRBV6-1 with TRBJ1-1; D gene unclear. V was pared by 1 base and J by 7 bases, with 16 bases between. Germline V gives CDR1 MNHNS, CDR2 SASEGT. The CDR3 consists of 15 residues. CDR3 amino acids: CASSEDGINPVEAFF. DNA for the CDR3: TGTGCCAGCAGTGAAGATGGAATAAACCCTGTTGAAGCTTTCTTT.

Only a few counts were recorded for this clonotype. This chain connects TRBV24-1 to TRBJ2-1, with TRBD1 matching 10 bases. This CDR3 comprises 16 residues. Per germline, CDR1 KGHDR and CDR2 SFDVKD. The V gene end was trimmed by 3 bases and the J gene end by 9 bases; junction bases not matched to a gene: 10. The CDR3 nucleotides are TGTGCCACCAGTGATGCCGGGACAGGGGACGGCAGTGAGCAGTTCTTC. Amino acid sequence: CATSDAGTGDGSEQFF.

This clonotype appeared many times. This chain links TRBV7-2 with TRBJ1-1, with D perhaps matching TRBD1 (5 bases). The germline V gene encodes CDR1 SGHTA and CDR2 FQGNSA. Trimming took 6 bases from V and 3 from J, leaving 17 bases between them. This CDR3 has 15 residues. CDR3 nucleotide sequence: TGTGCCAGCAGATTTAATTCACCCAGGGACACTGAAGCTTTCTTT. This encodes CASRFNSPRDTEAFF.

This clonotype was counted many times. Here the CDR3 reads CASSRKGTSYEQYV. The CDR3 DNA reads as TGTGCCAGCTCGAGAAAGGGAACCAGCTACGAGCAGTACGTC. The gene calls are TRBV6-1 and TRBJ2-7; D is unresolved. CDR3 length: 14 residues. Trimming stripped 8 bases from V and 3 bases from J, with 17 bases between. CDR1 is MNHNS, CDR2 SASEGT, per germline.

This clonotype was detected ten times or more. This chain links TRBV18 with TRBJ1-5; D call uncertain. Trimming shortened V by 2 bases and J by 5 bases, and 13 bases separated the two germline ends. Germline V gives CDR1 KGHSH, CDR2 LQKENI. This CDR3 region has 15 residues. The CDR3 bases are TGTGCCAGCTCACCAGCAGGAGCGGGTGATCAGCCCCAGCATTTT. Its translation is CASSPAGAGDQPQHF.

The chain employs TRBV15 and TRBJ2-3; D is unresolved. From germline, CDR1 is LNHNV and CDR2 YYDKDF (reference sequence). CDR3 length equals 15 residues. Trimming removed 0 bases at V and 4 bases at J, with 11 bases between. The CDR3 coding sequence is TGTGCCACCAGCAGAGATATAACGTTCCCAGATACGCAGTATTTT. Its protein is CATSRDITFPDTQYF.

At least ten counts were recorded for this clonotype. This chain joins TRBV12-3 or TRBV12-4 and TRBJ1-1; D might be TRBD1 (5 bases). The CDR3 runs 14 residues. Trimming removed 5 bases from V and 1 base from J, with 11 bases in between. The CDR3 DNA follows: TGTGCCAGCAGTCTCCCGGGGGGGAACACTGAAGCTTTCTTT. It is translated as CASSLPGGNTEAFF.

Remarks on this clonotype: At one end the junction does not follow the germline gene, possibly because of a read error. CDR3 nucleotide sequence: TGTGCCAGCAGCCCAGCGCGGTCTGGGGCCAACGTCCCGACTTTC. Its protein is CASSPARSGANVPTF. V is TRBV7-2 and J is TRBJ2-6; tentative D call: TRBD1 (5 bases). The CDR3 has 15 amino acids. Germline V gene sequence: CDR1 SGHTA, CDR2 FQGNSA.

This rearrangement joins TRBV7-2 to TRBJ2-2; D ambiguous. CDR1 is SGHTA and CDR2 is FQGNSA in the germline V gene. This CDR3 is 14 amino acids long. V gave up 1 base and J gave up 6 bases, with 9 bases separating them. CDR3 nucleotides: TGTGCCAGCAGCTTAGATCATTCGTCCGGGGAGCTGTTTTTT. As protein: CASSLDHSSGELFF.

This clonotype was observed at least ten times. The V gene is TRBV12-3 or TRBV12-4, the J gene TRBJ2-5; 7 bases map to TRBD1. Trimming cost V 5 bases and J 5 bases; bases outside gene matches: 8. The CDR3 is 14 amino acids. The CDR3: CASSPNRGRETQYF. As DNA, the CDR3 is TGTGCCAGCAGTCCAAACAGGGGAAGGGAGACCCAGTACTTC.

This clonotype was counted ten times or more. V usage is TRBV12-3 or TRBV12-4 and J usage is TRBJ1-2, with D possibly TRBD1 on 5 matching bases. The CDR3 totals 12 residues. V was shortened by 6 bases and J by 14 bases, with 19 bases between the two germline ends. CDR3 bases: TGTGCCAGCAGCTACCGCAGGGAGGTAACGACCTTC. Its translation: CASSYRREVTTF.